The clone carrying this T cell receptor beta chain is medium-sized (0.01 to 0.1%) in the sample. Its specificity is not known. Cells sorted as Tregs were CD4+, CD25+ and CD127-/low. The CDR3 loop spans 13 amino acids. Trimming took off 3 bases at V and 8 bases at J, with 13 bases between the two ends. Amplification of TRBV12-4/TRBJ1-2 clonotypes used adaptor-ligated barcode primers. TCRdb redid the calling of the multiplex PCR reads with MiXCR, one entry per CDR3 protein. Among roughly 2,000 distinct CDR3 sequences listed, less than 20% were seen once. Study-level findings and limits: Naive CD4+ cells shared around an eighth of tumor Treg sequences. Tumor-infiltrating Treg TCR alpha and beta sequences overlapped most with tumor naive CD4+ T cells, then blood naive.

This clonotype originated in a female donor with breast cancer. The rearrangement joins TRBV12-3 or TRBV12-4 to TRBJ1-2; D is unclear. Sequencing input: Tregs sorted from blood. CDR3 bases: TGTGCCAGCAGTTTGGACGGGCCCAGGGGCTACACCTTC. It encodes CASSLDGPRGYTF.